This T cell receptor (beta chain) emerged from a study of T-cell reconstitution after alpha-beta-depleted transplantation in children. Per the germline V gene, CDR1 is SGHTA and CDR2 is FQGTGA. V shed 2 bases and J shed 0 bases, with 16 bases lying between them. The CDR3 runs 17 residues. It was with unique molecular identifiers that the TCRbeta library was prepared. TCRdb passed the PCR reads through MiXCR, listing each CDR3 protein once. The table has about 500,000 distinct CDR3 sequences, 30% to 35% seen once. The chain carries TRBV7-3 and TRBJ1-2; D not resolved. Material: PBMCs from the stem cell graft donor, obtained from the stem cell graft. The TCR sequence derives from a human donor who donated a stem cell graft to a child with aplastic anemia. CDR3 amino acids: CASSLGPRTVANYGYTF. CDR3 nucleotides: TGTGCCAGCAGCTTAGGACCGCGCACAGTGGCTAACTATGGCTACACCTTC.